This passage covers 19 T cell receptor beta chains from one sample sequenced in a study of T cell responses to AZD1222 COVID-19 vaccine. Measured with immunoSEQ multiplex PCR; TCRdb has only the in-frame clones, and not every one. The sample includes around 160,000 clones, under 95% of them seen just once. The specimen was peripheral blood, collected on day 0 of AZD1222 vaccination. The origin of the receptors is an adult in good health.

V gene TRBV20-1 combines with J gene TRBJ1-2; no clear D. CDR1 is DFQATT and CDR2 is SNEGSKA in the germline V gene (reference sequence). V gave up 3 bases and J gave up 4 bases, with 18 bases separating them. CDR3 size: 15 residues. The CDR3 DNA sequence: TGCAGTGCTAGTTCCTCGCCGGCGGCTAGCTATGGCTACACCTTC. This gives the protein CSASSSPAASYGYTF.

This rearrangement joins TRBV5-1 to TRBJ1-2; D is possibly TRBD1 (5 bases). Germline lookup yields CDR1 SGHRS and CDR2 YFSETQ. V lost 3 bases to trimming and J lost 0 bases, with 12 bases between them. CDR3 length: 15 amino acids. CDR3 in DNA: TGCGCCAGCAGCTATCGGGACGGACCTAACTATGGCTACACCTTC. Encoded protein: CASSYRDGPNYGYTF. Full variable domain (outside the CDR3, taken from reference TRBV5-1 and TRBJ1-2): KAGVTQTPRYLIKTRGQQVTLSCSPISGHRSVSWYQQTPGQGLQFLFEYFSETQRNKGNFPGRFSGRQFSNSRSEMNVSTLELGDSALYLCASSYRDGPNYGYTFGSGTRLTVV.

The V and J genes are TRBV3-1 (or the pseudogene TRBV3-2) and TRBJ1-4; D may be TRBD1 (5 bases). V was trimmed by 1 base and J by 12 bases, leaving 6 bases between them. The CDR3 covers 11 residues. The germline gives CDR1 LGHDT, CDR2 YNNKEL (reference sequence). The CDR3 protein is CASSQGGELFF. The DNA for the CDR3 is TGTGCCAGCAGCCAAGGGGGGGAACTGTTTTTT.

CDR3 region: CASRGVTTNTEAFF. The CDR3 DNA sequence: TGCGCCAGCAGAGGGGTGACAACAAACACTGAAGCTTTCTTT. The J gene is TRBJ1-1, the V gene TRBV5-1, with D perhaps TRBD1 (5 bases). The CDR3 runs to 14 residues. CDR1 and CDR2 from the germline V gene are SGHRS and YFSETQ. Deletions cut 5 bases from V and 2 bases from J, with 13 bases between.

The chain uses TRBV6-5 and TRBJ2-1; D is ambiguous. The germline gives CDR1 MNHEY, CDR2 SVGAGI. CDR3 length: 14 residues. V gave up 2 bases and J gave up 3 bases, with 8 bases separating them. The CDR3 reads CASSYTNRYNEQFF. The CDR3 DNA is TGTGCCAGCAGTTACACTAACCGCTACAATGAGCAGTTCTTC.

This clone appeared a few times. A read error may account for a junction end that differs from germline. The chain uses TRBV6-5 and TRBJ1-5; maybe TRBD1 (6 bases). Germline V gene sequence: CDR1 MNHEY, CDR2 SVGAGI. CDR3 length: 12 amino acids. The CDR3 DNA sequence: TGTGCCTGCAGACAGGCCCCTCAGCCCCAGCATTTT. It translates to CACRQAPQPQHF.

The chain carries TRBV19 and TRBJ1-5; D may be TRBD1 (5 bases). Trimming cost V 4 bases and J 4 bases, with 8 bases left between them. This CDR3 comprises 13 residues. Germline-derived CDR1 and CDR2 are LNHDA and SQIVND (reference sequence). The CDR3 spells CASSTGENQPQHF. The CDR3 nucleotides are TGTGCCAGTAGTACGGGGGAGAATCAGCCCCAGCATTTT. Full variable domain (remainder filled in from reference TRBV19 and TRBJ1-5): DGGITQSPKYLFRKEGQNVTLSCEQNLNHDAMYWYRQDPGQGLRLIYYSQIVNDFQKGDIAEGYSVSREKKESFPLTVTSAQKNPTAFYLCASSTGENQPQHFGDGTRLSIL.

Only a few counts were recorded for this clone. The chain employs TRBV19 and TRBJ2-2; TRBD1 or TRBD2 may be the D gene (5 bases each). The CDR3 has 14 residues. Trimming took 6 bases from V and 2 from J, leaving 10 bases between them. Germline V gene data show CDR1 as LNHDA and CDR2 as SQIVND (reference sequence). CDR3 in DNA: TGTGCCAGTAGGGGGCTAGCTAACACCGGGGAGCTGTTTTTT. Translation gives CASRGLANTGELFF.

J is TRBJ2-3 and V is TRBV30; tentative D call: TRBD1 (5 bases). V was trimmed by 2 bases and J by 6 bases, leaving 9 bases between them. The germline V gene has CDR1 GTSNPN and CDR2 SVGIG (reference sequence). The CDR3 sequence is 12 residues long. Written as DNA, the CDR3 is TGTGCCTGGAGTCCCCACAGGGATACGCAGTATTTT. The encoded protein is CAWSPHRDTQYF.

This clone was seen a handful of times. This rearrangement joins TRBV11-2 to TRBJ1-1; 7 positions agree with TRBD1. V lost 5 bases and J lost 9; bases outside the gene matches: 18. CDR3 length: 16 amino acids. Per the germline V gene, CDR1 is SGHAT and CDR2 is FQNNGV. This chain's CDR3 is CASSRLIDRDALKAFF. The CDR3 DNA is TGTGCCAGCAGCCGACTGATAGACAGGGACGCCTTGAAAGCTTTCTTT. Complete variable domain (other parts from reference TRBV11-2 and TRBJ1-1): EAGVAQSPRYKIIEKRQSVAFWCNPISGHATLYWYQQILGQGPKLLIQFQNNGVVDDSQLPKDRFSAERLKGVDSTLKIQPAKLEDSAVYLCASSRLIDRDALKAFFGQGTRLTVV.

The chain's CDR3 is CSVLRGGNTEAFF. DNA of the CDR3: TGCAGCGTGTTAAGAGGCGGAAACACTGAAGCTTTCTTT. The chain uses TRBV29-1 and TRBJ1-1; D gene uncertain. The CDR3 has 13 amino acids. The V gene's germline CDR1 is SQVTM and CDR2 ANQGSEA. The V and J ends lost 6 bases and 2 bases respectively, with 13 bases between them.

This CDR3 is CASSLGSHGNTIYF. DNA of the CDR3: TGTGCCAGCAGCTTAGGCAGCCATGGAAACACCATATATTTT. This chain connects TRBV11-3 to TRBJ1-3; D is unclear. V gave up 1 base and J gave up 3 bases, with 7 bases separating them. The CDR3 runs to 14 residues. Germline lookup yields CDR1 SGHNT and CDR2 YENEEA.

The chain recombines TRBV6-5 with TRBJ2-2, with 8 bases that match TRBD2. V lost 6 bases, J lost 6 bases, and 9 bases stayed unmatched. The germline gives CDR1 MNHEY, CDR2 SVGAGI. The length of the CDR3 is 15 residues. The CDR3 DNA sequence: TGTGCCAGCAGGCCACTAAGCGGGAGAGCCGGGGAGCTGTTTTTT. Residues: CASRPLSGRAGELFF.

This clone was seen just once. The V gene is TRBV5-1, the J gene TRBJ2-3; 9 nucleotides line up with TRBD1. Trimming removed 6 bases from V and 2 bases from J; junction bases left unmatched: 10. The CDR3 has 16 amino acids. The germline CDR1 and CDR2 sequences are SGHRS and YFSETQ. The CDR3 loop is CASNPAGTGITDTQYF. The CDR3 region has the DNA TGCGCCAGCAACCCGGCCGGGACAGGGATCACAGATACGCAGTATTTT.

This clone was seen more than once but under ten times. The CDR3 DNA reads TGTGCCAGCAGCCAAGGGCGGGGTCAGCCCCAGCATTTT. This encodes CASSQGRGQPQHF. This chain connects TRBV3-1 (or the pseudogene TRBV3-2) to TRBJ1-5; D is uncertain. CDR1 and CDR2 (germline): LGHDT, YNNKEL (reference sequence). The CDR3 has 13 amino acids. Trimming pared 1 base from V and 6 bases from J, leaving 7 bases between.

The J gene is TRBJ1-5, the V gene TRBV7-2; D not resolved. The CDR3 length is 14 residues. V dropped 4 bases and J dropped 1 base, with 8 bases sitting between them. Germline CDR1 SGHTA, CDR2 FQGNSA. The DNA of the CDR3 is TGTGCCAGCAGCTACGGGTCGAGCAATCAGCCCCAGCATTTT. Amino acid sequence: CASSYGSSNQPQHF.

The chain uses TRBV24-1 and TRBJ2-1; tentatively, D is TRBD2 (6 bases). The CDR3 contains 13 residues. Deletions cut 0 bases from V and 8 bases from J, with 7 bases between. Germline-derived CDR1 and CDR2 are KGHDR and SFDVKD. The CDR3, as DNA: TGTGCCACCAGTGATTTGTCGGGGGATGAGCAGTTCTTC. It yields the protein CATSDLSGDEQFF.

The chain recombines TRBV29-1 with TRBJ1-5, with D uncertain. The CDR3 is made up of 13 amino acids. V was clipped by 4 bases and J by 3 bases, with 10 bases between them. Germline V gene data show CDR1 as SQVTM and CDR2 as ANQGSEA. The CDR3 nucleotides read TGCAGCGTTGGAGACGGAGTCAATCAGCCCCAGCATTTT. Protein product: CSVGDGVNQPQHF.

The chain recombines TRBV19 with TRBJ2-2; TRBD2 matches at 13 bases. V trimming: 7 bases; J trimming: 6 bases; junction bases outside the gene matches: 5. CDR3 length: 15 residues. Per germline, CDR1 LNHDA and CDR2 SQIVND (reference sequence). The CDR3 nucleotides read TGTGCCAGTAAGGGGACTAGCGGGACCTCCGGGGAGCTGTTTTTT. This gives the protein CASKGTSGTSGELFF.